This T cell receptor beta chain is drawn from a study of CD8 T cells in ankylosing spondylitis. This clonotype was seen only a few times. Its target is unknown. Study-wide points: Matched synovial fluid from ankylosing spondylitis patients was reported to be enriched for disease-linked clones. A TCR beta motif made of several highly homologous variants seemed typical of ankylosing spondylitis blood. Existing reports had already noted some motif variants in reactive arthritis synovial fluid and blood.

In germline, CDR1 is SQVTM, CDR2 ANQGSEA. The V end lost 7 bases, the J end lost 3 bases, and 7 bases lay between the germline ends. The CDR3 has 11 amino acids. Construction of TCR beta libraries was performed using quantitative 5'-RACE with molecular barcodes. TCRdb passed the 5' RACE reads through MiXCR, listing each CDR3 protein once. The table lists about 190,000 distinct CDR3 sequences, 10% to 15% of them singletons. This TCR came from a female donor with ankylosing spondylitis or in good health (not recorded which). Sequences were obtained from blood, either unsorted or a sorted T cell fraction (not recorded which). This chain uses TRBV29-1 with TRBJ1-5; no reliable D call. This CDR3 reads CSAGPNQPQHF. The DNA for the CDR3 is TGCAGCGCCGGCCCCAATCAGCCCCAGCATTTT.